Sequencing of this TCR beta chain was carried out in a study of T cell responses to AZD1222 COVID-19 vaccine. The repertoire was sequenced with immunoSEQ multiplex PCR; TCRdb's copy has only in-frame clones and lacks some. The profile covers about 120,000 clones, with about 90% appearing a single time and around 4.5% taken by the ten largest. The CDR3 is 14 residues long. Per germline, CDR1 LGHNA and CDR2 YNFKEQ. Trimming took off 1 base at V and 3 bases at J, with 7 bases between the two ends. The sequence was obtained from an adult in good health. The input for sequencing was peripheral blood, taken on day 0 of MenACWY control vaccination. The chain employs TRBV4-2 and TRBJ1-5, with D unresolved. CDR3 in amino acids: CASSQVGVNQPQHF. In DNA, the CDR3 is TGTGCCAGCAGCCAAGTTGGCGTCAATCAGCCCCAGCATTTT.